A few counts support the clone carrying this TCR beta chain. The ends lost 0 bases at V and 6 bases at J; junction bases unmatched: 12. Germline V CDR1 and CDR2: SGHRS, YFSETQ. The CDR3 extends over 17 amino acids. The data are from a study of T cells after yellow fever vaccination. Study context: SMART-Seq v4 Ultra Low Input handled preparation of low-cell-number fractions.

TCR cDNA, made by 5'RACE template switching, carried an added universal primer site and UMIs. MiXCR, run by TCRdb on the 5' RACE reads, gives a single entry per CDR3 protein. The sample records roughly 500,000 distinct CDR3 sequences, under 25% being singletons. The TCR was taken from a man in his thirties or forties who received the YFV17D yellow fever vaccine. This sample comprised PBMCs, obtained 15 days after the yellow fever booster vaccination. The chain carries TRBV5-1 and TRBJ2-3; the match to TRBD2 covers 8 bases. CDR3 sequence: CASSLAGGGPEEDTQYF. Written as DNA, the CDR3 is TGCGCCAGCAGCTTGGCCGGGGGGGGGCCAGAGGAGGATACGCAGTATTTT.